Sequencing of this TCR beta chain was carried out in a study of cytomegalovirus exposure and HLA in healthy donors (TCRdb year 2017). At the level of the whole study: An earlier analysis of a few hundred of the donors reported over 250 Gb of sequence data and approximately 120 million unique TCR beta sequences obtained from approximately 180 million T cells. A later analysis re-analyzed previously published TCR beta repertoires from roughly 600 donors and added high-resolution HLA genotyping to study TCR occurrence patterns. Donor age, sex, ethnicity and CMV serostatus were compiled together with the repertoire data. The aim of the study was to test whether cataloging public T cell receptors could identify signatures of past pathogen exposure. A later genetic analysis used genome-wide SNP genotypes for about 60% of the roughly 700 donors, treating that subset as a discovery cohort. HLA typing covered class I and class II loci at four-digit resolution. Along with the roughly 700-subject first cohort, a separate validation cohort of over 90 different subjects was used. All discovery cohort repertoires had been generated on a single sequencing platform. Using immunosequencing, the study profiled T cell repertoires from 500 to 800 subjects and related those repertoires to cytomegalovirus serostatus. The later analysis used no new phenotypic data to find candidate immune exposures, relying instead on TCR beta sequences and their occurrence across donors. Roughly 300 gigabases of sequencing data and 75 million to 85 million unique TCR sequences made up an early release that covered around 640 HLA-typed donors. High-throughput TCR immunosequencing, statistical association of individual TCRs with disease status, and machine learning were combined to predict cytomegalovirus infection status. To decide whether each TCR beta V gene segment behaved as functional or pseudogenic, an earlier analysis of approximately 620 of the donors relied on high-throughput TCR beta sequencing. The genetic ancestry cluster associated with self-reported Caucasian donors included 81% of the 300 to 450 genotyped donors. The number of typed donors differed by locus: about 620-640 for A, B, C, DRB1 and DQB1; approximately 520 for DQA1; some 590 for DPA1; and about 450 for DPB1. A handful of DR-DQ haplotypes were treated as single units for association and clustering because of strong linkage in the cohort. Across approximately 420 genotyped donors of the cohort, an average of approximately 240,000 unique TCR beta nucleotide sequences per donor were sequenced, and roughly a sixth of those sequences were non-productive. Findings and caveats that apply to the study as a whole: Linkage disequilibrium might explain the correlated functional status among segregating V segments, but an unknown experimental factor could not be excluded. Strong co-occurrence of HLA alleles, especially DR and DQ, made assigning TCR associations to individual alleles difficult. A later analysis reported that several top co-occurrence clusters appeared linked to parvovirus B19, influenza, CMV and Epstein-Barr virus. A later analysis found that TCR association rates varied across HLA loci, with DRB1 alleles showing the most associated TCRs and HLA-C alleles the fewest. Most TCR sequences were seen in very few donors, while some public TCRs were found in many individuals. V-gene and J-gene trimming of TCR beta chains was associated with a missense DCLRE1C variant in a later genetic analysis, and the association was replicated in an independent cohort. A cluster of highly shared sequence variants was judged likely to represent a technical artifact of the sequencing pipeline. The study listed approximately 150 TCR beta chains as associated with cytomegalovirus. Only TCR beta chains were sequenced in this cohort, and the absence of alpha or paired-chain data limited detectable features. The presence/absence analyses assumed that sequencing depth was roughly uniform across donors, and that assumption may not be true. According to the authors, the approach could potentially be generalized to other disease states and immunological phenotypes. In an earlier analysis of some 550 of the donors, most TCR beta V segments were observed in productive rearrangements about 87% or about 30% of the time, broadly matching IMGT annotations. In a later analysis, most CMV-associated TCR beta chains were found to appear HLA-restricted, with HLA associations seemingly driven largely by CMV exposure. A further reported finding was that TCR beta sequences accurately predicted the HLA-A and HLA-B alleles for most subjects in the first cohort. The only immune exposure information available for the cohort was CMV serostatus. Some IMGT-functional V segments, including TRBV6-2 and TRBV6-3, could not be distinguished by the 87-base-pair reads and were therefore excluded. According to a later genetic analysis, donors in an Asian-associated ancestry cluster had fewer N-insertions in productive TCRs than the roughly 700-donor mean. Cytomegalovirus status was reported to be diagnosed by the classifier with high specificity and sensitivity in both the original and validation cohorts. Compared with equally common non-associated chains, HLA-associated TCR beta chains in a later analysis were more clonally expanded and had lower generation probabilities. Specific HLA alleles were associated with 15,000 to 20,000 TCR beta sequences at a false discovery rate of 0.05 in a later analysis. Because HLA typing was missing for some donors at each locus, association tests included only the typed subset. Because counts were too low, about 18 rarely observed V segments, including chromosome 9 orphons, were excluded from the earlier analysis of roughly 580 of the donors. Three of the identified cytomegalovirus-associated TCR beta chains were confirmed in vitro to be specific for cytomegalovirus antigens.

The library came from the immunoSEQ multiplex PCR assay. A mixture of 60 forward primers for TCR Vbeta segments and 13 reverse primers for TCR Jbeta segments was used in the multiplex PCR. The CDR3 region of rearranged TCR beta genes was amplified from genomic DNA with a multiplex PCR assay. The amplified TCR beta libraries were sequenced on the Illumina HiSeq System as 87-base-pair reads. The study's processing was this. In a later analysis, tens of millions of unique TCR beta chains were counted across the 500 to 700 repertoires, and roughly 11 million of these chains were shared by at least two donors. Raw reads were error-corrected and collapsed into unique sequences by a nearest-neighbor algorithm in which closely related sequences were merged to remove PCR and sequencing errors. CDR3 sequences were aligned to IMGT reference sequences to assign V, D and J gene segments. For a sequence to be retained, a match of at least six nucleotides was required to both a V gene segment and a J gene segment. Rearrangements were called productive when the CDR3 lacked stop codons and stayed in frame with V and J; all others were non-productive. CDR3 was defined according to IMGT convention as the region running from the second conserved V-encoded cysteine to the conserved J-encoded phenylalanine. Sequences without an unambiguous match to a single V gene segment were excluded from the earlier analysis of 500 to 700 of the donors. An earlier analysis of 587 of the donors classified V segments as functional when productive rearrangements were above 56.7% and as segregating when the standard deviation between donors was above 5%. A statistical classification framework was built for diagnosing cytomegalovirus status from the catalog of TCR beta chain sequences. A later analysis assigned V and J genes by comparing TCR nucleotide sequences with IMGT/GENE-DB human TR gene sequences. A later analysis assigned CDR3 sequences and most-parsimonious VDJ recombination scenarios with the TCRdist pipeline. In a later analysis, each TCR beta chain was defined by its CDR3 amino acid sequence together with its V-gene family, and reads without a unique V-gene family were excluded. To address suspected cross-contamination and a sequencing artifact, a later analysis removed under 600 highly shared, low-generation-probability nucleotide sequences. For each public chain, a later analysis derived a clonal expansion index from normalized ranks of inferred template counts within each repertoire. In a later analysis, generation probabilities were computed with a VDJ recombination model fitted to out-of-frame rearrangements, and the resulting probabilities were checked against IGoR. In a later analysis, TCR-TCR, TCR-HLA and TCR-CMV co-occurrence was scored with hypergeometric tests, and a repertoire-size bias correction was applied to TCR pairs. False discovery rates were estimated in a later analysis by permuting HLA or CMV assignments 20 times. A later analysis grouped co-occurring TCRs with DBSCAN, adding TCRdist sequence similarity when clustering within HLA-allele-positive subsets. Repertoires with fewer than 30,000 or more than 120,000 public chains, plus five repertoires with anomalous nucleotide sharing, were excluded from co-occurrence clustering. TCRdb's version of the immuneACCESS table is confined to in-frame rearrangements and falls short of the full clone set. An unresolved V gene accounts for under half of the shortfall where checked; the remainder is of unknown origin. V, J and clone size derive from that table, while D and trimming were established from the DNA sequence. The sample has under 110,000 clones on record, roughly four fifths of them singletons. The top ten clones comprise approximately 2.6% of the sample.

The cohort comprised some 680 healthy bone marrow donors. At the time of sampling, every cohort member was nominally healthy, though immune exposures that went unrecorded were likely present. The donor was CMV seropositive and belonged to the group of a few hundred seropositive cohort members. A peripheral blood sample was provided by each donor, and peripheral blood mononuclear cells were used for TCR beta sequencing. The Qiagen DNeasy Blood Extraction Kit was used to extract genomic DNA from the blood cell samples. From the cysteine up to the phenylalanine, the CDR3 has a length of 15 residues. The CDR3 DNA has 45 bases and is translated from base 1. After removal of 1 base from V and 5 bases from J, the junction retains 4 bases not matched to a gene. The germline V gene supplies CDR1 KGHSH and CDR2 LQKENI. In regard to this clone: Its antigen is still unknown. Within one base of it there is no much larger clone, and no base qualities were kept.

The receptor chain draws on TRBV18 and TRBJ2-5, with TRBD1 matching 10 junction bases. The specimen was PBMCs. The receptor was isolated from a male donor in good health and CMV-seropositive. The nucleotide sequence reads TGTGCCAGCTCACCACTTTCGGGACAGGGGGAGACCCAGTACTTC. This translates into CASSPLSGQGETQYF.